This T cell receptor (beta chain) was obtained from a study of PD-L1 blockade in urothelial cancer. Study at large: T cells were recovered from blood samples at a median of roughly 150,000.

The CDR3 spans 17 residues. Per germline, CDR1 SGHRS and CDR2 YFSETQ. The V and J ends lost 3 bases and 2 bases respectively, with 20 bases between them. General study points: Durable benefit was linked to greater 3-week expansion of tumor-associated blood clones.

The time point was: peripheral blood 6 weeks after treatment start. Metastatic or locally advanced urothelial carcinoma was present in the patients. In the case of this clone: Its antigen is as yet unknown.

Libraries were prepared by immunoSEQ multiplex PCR; TCRdb keeps only in-frame clonotypes and omits some of them. The data contain approximately 79,000 clones, 75% to 95% of them singletons. J is TRBJ1-1 and V is TRBV5-1, with a weak D call TRBD1 (5 bases). This material consisted of PBMCs, taken around atezolizumab (anti-PD-L1) treatment. The source is an elderly woman with urothelial cancer. Written as DNA, the CDR3 is TGCGCCAGCAGCTCCCAAGGAACTTCGACAGCAAACACTGAAGCTTTCTTT. Protein: CASSSQGTSTANTEAFF.